This T cell receptor (beta chain) was profiled in a study of T-cell memory formation after mild COVID-19. Whole-study results and caveats: Researchers found some responding clones in pre-infection memory, a sign that cross-reactive memory joined.

Per the germline V gene, CDR1 is SSHAT and CDR2 is FNYEAQ (reference sequence). The CDR3 has 14 residues. V was trimmed by 5 bases and J by 5 bases, leaving 12 bases between them. Notes on this clonotype: Its antigen is still unknown.

The 5'RACE method, run with constant-segment primers, produced TCR alpha and TCR beta cDNA libraries (carrying sample barcodes and UMIs). TCRdb re-derived calls from the 5' RACE reads in MiXCR, one entry per CDR3 protein. Of roughly 380,000 distinct CDR3 sequences listed, 25% to 30% are singletons. The source material was PBMCs or a T cell subset sorted from them (not recorded which). The V call is TRBV7-7, the J call TRBJ2-2, with a tentative D call TRBD2 (5 bases). This clonotype was obtained from an adult woman who had mild COVID-19 (a few samples of this study predate the infection). Cell type and time point are not known. CDR3 sequence: CASSITRTTGELFF. CDR3 coding DNA: TGTGCCAGCAGCATCACTAGGACGACCGGGGAGCTGTTTTTT.